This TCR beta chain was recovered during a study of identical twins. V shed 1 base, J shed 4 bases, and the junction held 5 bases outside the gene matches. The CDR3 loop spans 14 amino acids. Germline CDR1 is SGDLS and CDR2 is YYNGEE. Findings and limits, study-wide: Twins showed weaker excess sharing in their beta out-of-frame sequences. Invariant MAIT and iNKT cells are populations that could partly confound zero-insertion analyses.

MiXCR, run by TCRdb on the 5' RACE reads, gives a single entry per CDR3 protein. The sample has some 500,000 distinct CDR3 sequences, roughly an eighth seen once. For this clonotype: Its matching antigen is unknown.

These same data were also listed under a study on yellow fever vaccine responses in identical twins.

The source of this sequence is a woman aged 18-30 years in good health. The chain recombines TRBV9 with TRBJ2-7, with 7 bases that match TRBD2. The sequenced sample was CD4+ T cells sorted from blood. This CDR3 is CASSVTSEGYEQYF. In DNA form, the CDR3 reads TGTGCCAGCAGCGTAACTAGCGAGGGGTACGAGCAGTACTTC.